The 22 T cell receptor beta chains presented below share a single source sample, sequenced in a study of cytomegalovirus exposure and HLA in healthy donors. With 60 Vbeta and 13 Jbeta primers, the PCR was carried out. TCRdb's copy holds only in-frame clones and misses some; the assay was immunoSEQ multiplex PCR. The repertoire has about 300,000 clones, 86% of them found once; the top ten carry around 4.2%. Input material: PBMCs. Every receptor here comes from a man aged 35 to 55 in good health and CMV-seropositive.

The V gene is TRBV7-2, the J gene TRBJ2-5; TRBD1 agrees at 10 bases. With the DNA end fitting TRBJ2-7 better, the J assignment may be wrong. The V gene's germline CDR1 is SGHTA and CDR2 FQGNSA. This CDR3 region has 14 residues. The CDR3 here is CASSRTGGFYEQYF. As DNA, the CDR3 is TGTGCCAGCAGTCGGACAGGGGGTTTCTACGAGCAGTACTTC.

This rearrangement joins TRBV18 to TRBJ1-4; TRBD1 agrees at 9 bases. This CDR3 comprises 17 residues. V was clipped by 4 bases and J by 4 bases; unmatched bases: 10. Germline CDR1 KGHSH, CDR2 LQKENI. The CDR3 protein is CASSLKLQGAGNEKLFF. DNA for the CDR3: TGTGCCAGCTCACTAAAGTTACAGGGGGCTGGTAATGAAAAACTGTTTTTT. The full variable domain, its missing parts supplied by reference TRBV18 and TRBJ1-4, is NAGVMQNPRHLVRRRGQEARLRCSPMKGHSHVYWYRQLPEEGLKFMVYLQKENIIDESGMPKERFSAEFPKEGPSILRIQQVVRGDSAAYFCASSLKLQGAGNEKLFFGSGTQLSVL.

This sequence joins TRBV9 and TRBJ1-2, with D maybe TRBD1 (6 bases). The CDR3 is 16 amino acids. The V gene lost 4 bases and the J gene lost 7 bases, with 23 bases spanning the gap. Looked up from germline, CDR1 is SGDLS and CDR2 is YYNGEE. This chain's CDR3 is CASSPSPGGRVGGYTF. Written as DNA, the CDR3 is TGTGCCAGCAGCCCATCACCGGGGGGCAGGGTGGGTGGCTACACCTTC.

This clone was seen a handful of times. The V and J genes are TRBV29-1 and TRBJ2-7; TRBD1 matches at 7 bases. Per germline, CDR1 SQVTM and CDR2 ANQGSEA. V lost 1 base, J lost 2 bases, and 11 bases stayed unmatched. The CDR3 is made up of 16 amino acids. The CDR3 DNA follows: TGCAGCGTTGAAGTGACCGGGACAGCGACGACCTACGAGCAGTACTTC. Translation: CSVEVTGTATTYEQYF.

The J gene is TRBJ1-1, the V gene TRBV7-3; tentative D call: TRBD1 (5 bases). The germline V gene has CDR1 SGHTA and CDR2 FQGTGA. The CDR3 totals 15 residues. The germline V and J ends were trimmed by 0 bases and 2 bases, with 10 bases remaining between them. The CDR3 region is CASSLTVTANTEAFF. The CDR3 region has the DNA TGTGCCAGCAGCTTAACTGTGACAGCTAACACTGAAGCTTTCTTT.

V and J are TRBV30 and TRBJ2-5; 7 bases are a match to TRBD2. V lost 2 bases, J lost 1 base, and 10 bases stayed unmatched. Per germline, CDR1 GTSNPN and CDR2 SVGIG (reference sequence). This CDR3 spans 16 amino acids. CDR3 loop: CAWSHPLPSGQETQYF. CDR3 DNA sequence: TGTGCCTGGAGTCACCCCCTCCCTAGCGGCCAAGAGACCCAGTACTTC.

This clone has a single count. The genes are TRBV10-3 and TRBJ2-5; 8 bases line up with TRBD2. Germline CDR1 reads ENHRY; CDR2 reads SYGVKD. The CDR3 loop spans 16 amino acids. The V segment lost 6 bases and the J segment 4 bases; nucleotides outside the gene matches: 13. For the CDR3, the DNA is TGTGCCATCAGCCCTTCCACGGGGGGGGTCGGAGAGACCCAGTACTTC. It codes for CAISPSTGGVGETQYF.

This chain connects TRBV7-6 to TRBJ2-5, with 9 bases that match TRBD2. The DNA end is more similar to TRBJ2-7, so the J call may be wrong. Germline values: CDR1 SGHVS, CDR2 FNYEAQ. The CDR3 has 15 amino acids. The CDR3 here is CASSSGLAPTYEQYF. The CDR3 DNA sequence: TGTGCCAGCAGCTCCGGACTAGCGCCGACCTACGAGCAGTACTTC.

The chain joins TRBV25-1 to TRBJ2-4; possible D gene TRBD1, 6 bases. V was clipped by 4 bases and J by 3 bases, with 10 bases between them. Per the germline V gene, CDR1 is MGHDK and CDR2 is SYGVNS. This CDR3 contains 14 residues. The CDR3 nucleotides are TGTGCCAGCAGTGCGGCCAGGGGCAAAAACATTCAGTACTTC. Translation gives CASSAARGKNIQYF.

J is TRBJ2-7 and V is TRBV5-1, with D possibly being TRBD1 (7 bases). V lost 4 bases, J lost 2 bases, and 10 bases lay in between. Germline V gives CDR1 SGHRS, CDR2 YFSETQ. This CDR3 has 13 residues. CDR3 nucleotide sequence: TGCGCCAGCAGCCCAGGGGGGACCTACGAGCAGTACTTC. Protein product: CASSPGGTYEQYF.

As DNA, the CDR3 is TGTGCCAGCAGTGAAATGGCAGGCGCCTTCGATGGCTACACCTTC. The encoded protein is CASSEMAGAFDGYTF. V and J are TRBV2 and TRBJ1-2, with no clear D. Trimming took off 2 bases at V and 6 bases at J, with 16 bases between the two ends. Germline V gene sequence: CDR1 SNHLY, CDR2 FYNNEI. This CDR3 region has 15 residues.

As regards this clone: The sample contains more than one DNA sequence encoding this CDR3. This chain joins TRBV10-3 and TRBJ2-3, with 8 bases matching TRBD2. After removal of 3 bases from V and 2 bases from J, the junction contained 4 bases not matched to a gene. CDR1 is ENHRY, CDR2 SYGVKD, per germline. The CDR3 is 15 residues long. The CDR3 DNA follows: TGTGCCATCAGTGATGCGGGGGGATTCACAGATACGCAGTATTTT. Its protein is CAISDAGGFTDTQYF.

This clone has just one count. The rearrangement uses TRBV10-3 and TRBJ2-2; TRBD2 matches at 8 bases. Trimming at V came to 6 bases and at J to 9 bases, leaving 12 bases not matched to a gene. The CDR3 totals 15 residues. Per germline, CDR1 ENHRY and CDR2 SYGVKD. The CDR3 region has the DNA TGTGCCATCAGCGGGGGGGGTGGATCGATCCGGGAGCTGTTTTTT. Translated, it gives CAISGGGGSIRELFF.

This clone was observed a handful of times. V gene TRBV7-9 combines with J gene TRBJ2-7, with 7 positions matching TRBD1. This CDR3 region has 13 residues. Germline loops: CDR1 SEHNR, CDR2 FQNEAQ (reference sequence). Trimming cost V 3 bases and J 3 bases; bases outside gene matches: 2. The CDR3 loop reads CASSFRDSYEQYF. CDR3 nucleotide sequence: TGTGCCAGCAGCTTCCGGGACAGCTACGAGCAGTACTTC.

The V gene is TRBV5-6, the J gene TRBJ1-2; tentative D call: TRBD1 (5 bases). Germline CDR1 is SGHDT and CDR2 is YYEEEE. V lost 6 bases and J lost 3, with 15 bases in between. The CDR3 length is 14 residues. The CDR3, as DNA: TGTGCCAGCACCCTTGGGGGGAGAGACTATGGCTACACCTTC. Its protein product is CASTLGGRDYGYTF.

The V call is TRBV9, the J call TRBJ2-1; no firm D call. Germline CDR1 reads SGDLS; CDR2 reads YYNGEE. V was clipped by 4 bases and J by 5 bases, with 13 bases between them. This CDR3 region has 14 residues. CDR3 loop: CASSTVNHDNEQFF. In nucleotides, the CDR3 is TGTGCCAGCAGCACTGTCAACCACGACAATGAGCAGTTCTTC.

This clone was recorded only once. The chain is built from TRBV5-1 and TRBJ2-5; 7 bases fit TRBD1. The CDR3 covers 14 residues. With V trimmed by 3 bases and J by 4 bases, 6 bases remained unmatched. CDR1 is SGHRS and CDR2 is YFSETQ in the germline V gene. Here the CDR3 reads CASSSGQAGETQYF. CDR3 bases: TGCGCCAGCAGCTCTGGACAGGCCGGAGAGACCCAGTACTTC.

The V and J genes are TRBV9 and TRBJ1-6; 7 positions match TRBD1. The V gene end was trimmed by 0 bases and the J gene end by 0 bases; junction bases not matched to a gene: 12. Germline V CDR1 and CDR2: SGDLS, YYNGEE. The CDR3 spans 20 residues. Written as DNA, the CDR3 is TGTGCCAGCAGCGTAGTTCCGATGCAGGCAGGGGGCTCCTATAATTCACCCCTCCACTTT. This translates into CASSVVPMQAGGSYNSPLHF.

This clone appeared a single time. The V gene is TRBV4-1, the J gene TRBJ1-5; D might be TRBD1 (6 bases). The germline CDR1 and CDR2 sequences are MGHRA and YSYEKL. V lost 4 bases and J 1 base, leaving 20 bases between the germline ends. This CDR3 contains 18 residues. The CDR3 here is CASSLRASGVGSNQPQHF. CDR3 nucleotide sequence: TGCGCCAGCAGCCTCCGTGCCTCAGGGGTAGGGAGCAATCAGCCCCAGCATTTT.

This chain uses TRBV2 with TRBJ2-7, with 7 positions matching TRBD2. This CDR3 is built from 16 residues. V lost 7 bases and J lost 2; bases outside the gene matches: 14. From germline, CDR1 is SNHLY and CDR2 FYNNEI. CDR3 bases: TGTGCCAGCAAGGTGGATAGGGCTAGCGGAACCTACGAGCAGTACTTC. Its translation is CASKVDRASGTYEQYF.

The chain combines TRBV5-4 with TRBJ1-1; D is perhaps TRBD1 (5 bases). This CDR3 has 17 amino acids. V was cut by 1 base and J by 5 bases, with 21 bases left in between. Germline lookup yields CDR1 SGHNT and CDR2 YYREEE (reference sequence). CDR3 region: CASSLTGSNLGGTEAFF. The CDR3 DNA reads TGTGCCAGCAGCTTGACCGGGTCGAACCTCGGGGGGACTGAAGCTTTCTTT.

The chain carries TRBV29-1 and TRBJ2-6; tentatively, D is TRBD1 (5 bases). This CDR3 contains 14 residues. Germline V gene sequence: CDR1 SQVTM, CDR2 ANQGSEA. The germline V and J ends were trimmed by 7 bases and 0 bases, with 10 bases remaining between them. CDR3 sequence (DNA): TGCAGCGCCCCCGACAGCTCTGGGGCCAACGTCCTGACTTTC. Its protein product is CSAPDSSGANVLTF.